The rows below give T cell receptor beta chains drawn from one sample of a study of STAT3 mutations in large granular lymphocyte leukemia. Method: immunoSEQ multiplex PCR; TCRdb's copy keeps in-frame clones and lacks some. The repertoire has under 4,000 clones, roughly 44% of them found once; the top ten carry approximately 60%. The sample taken for sequencing was peripheral blood mononuclear cells. The source of these receptors is a man aged 50-59 years with T-cell large granular lymphocyte leukemia. Some clones in this sample may be carry-over from other donors' samples. The CDR3 runs from the conserved cysteine through the conserved F or W. The D gene is left open where the match is weak. For some rows the clone size is stated as once, few or many, or as a class when expanded; others skip it.

d_call: TRBD1; clone_size: -; j_call: TRBJ1-2; v_call: TRBV18; cdr3_aa: CASSPGQGASYGYTF; cdr3_nt: TGTGCCAGCTCACCAGGACAGGGGGCGTCGTATGGCTACACCTTC
d_call: -; clone_size: -; j_call: TRBJ1-1; v_call: TRBV7-9; cdr3_aa: CASSQGGTEAFF; cdr3_nt: TGTGCCAGCAGCCAAGGGGGGACTGAAGCTTTCTTT
d_call: -; clone_size: once; j_call: TRBJ2-7; v_call: TRBV13; cdr3_aa: CASSYSQGYEQYF; cdr3_nt: TGTGCCAGCAGTTACTCACAGGGCTACGAGCAGTACTTC
d_call: TRBD1; clone_size: -; j_call: TRBJ2-7; v_call: TRBV9; cdr3_aa: CASSPRDQDRVFGEQYF; cdr3_nt: TGTGCCAGCAGCCCCCGCGATCAGGACAGGGTATTCGGTGAGCAGTACTTC
d_call: -; clone_size: -; j_call: TRBJ1-5; v_call: TRBV4-3; cdr3_aa: CASSQEEYGGRNQPQHF; cdr3_nt: TGCGCCAGCAGCCAAGAAGAGTATGGGGGGCGCAATCAGCCCCAGCATTTT
d_call: TRBD1; clone_size: few; j_call: TRBJ1-6; v_call: TRBV5-4; cdr3_aa: CASSFGGGNSPLHF; cdr3_nt: TGTGCCAGCAGCTTTGGAGGGGGCAATTCACCCCTCCACTTT
d_call: -; clone_size: few; j_call: TRBJ2-3; v_call: TRBV7-9; cdr3_aa: CASSLPPDTQYF; cdr3_nt: TGTGCCAGCAGCTTACCTCCGGATACGCAGTATTTT
d_call: -; clone_size: few; j_call: TRBJ1-6; v_call: TRBV7-9; cdr3_aa: CASSSRSTGNSPLHF; cdr3_nt: TGTGCCAGCAGCTCCCGCTCTACCGGGAATTCACCCCTCCACTTT
d_call: -; clone_size: -; j_call: TRBJ1-2; v_call: TRBV18; cdr3_aa: CASSPPSGLGYTF; cdr3_nt: TGTGCCAGCTCACCACCGAGCGGCCTTGGCTACACCTTC
d_call: TRBD1; clone_size: -; j_call: TRBJ2-7; v_call: TRBV5-1; cdr3_aa: CASSLMDMGQGVDEQYF; cdr3_nt: TGCGCCAGCAGCTTGATGGACATGGGACAGGGGGTCGACGAGCAGTACTTC
d_call: -; clone_size: few; j_call: TRBJ2-7; v_call: TRBV5-6; cdr3_aa: CASSLDSDEQYF; cdr3_nt: TGTGCCAGCAGCTTGGATTCGGACGAGCAGTACTTC
d_call: TRBD1; clone_size: once; j_call: TRBJ2-7; v_call: TRBV18; cdr3_aa: CASSGTGVSYEQYF; cdr3_nt: TGTGCCAGCTCCGGGACAGGGGTTTCCTACGAGCAGTACTTC
d_call: -; clone_size: -; j_call: TRBJ1-2; v_call: TRBV5-4; cdr3_aa: CASSLGRPGSWLNYGYTF; cdr3_nt: TGTGCCAGCAGCTTGGGCAGGCCAGGGAGTTGGTTGAACTATGGCTACACCTTC
d_call: -; clone_size: once; j_call: TRBJ1-1; v_call: TRBV30; cdr3_aa: CAWSVPPGNTEAFF; cdr3_nt: TGTGCCTGGAGTGTACCTCCCGGGAACACTGAAGCTTTCTTT
d_call: -; clone_size: once; j_call: TRBJ1-1; v_call: TRBV7-9; cdr3_aa: CASSLAMTTEAFF; cdr3_nt: TGTGCCAGCAGCTTAGCTATGACCACTGAAGCTTTCTTT
d_call: -; clone_size: -; j_call: TRBJ2-7; v_call: TRBV5-4; cdr3_aa: CASSFGDSGQYF; cdr3_nt: TGTGCCAGCAGCTTCGGTGATAGCGGCCAGTACTTC
d_call: -; clone_size: -; j_call: TRBJ1-5; v_call: TRBV10-3; cdr3_aa: CAISDPVGPPAPQHF; cdr3_nt: TGTGCCATCAGTGACCCCGTGGGGCCTCCAGCGCCCCAGCATTTT
d_call: -; clone_size: -; j_call: TRBJ1-2; v_call: TRBV18; cdr3_aa: CASSPPAKVGANYGYTF; cdr3_nt: TGTGCCAGCTCACCACCGGCTAAGGTGGGGGCTAACTATGGCTACACCTTC
d_call: -; clone_size: -; j_call: TRBJ2-7; v_call: TRBV28; cdr3_aa: CASRPQGYEQYF; cdr3_nt: TGTGCCAGCAGGCCTCAGGGCTACGAGCAGTACTTC
d_call: -; clone_size: -; j_call: TRBJ2-7; v_call: TRBV18; cdr3_aa: CASSPGSDEQYF; cdr3_nt: TGTGCCAGCTCGCCCGGGTCAGACGAGCAGTACTTC
d_call: TRBD1; clone_size: -; j_call: TRBJ1-2; v_call: TRBV5-1; cdr3_aa: CASRSGTAAYGYTF; cdr3_nt: TGCGCCAGCAGATCCGGGACAGCCGCCTATGGCTACACCTTC
d_call: -; clone_size: -; j_call: TRBJ1-4; v_call: TRBV30; cdr3_aa: CAWCEGLPTTNEKLFF; cdr3_nt: TGTGCCTGGTGTGAGGGGTTGCCAACAACTAATGAAAAACTGTTTTTT
d_call: -; clone_size: -; j_call: TRBJ1-2; v_call: TRBV4-3; cdr3_aa: CASSQAQQPQYGYTF; cdr3_nt: TGCGCCAGCAGCCAAGCTCAACAGCCCCAGTATGGCTACACCTTC
d_call: -; clone_size: few; j_call: TRBJ1-1; v_call: TRBV18; cdr3_aa: CASSSKEGTEAFF; cdr3_nt: TGTGCCAGCTCGTCCAAGGAGGGTACTGAAGCTTTCTTT
d_call: TRBD2; clone_size: -; j_call: TRBJ2-7; v_call: TRBV10-3; cdr3_aa: CAISGSDTSGGSYEQYF; cdr3_nt: TGTGCCATCAGTGGAAGTGATACTAGCGGGGGGAGCTACGAGCAGTACTTC
d_call: TRBD1; clone_size: -; j_call: TRBJ1-3; v_call: TRBV9; cdr3_aa: CASSEGTANTIYF; cdr3_nt: TGTGCCAGCAGCGAGGGGACAGCAAACACCATATATTTT
d_call: -; clone_size: large; j_call: TRBJ1-5; v_call: TRBV4-1; cdr3_aa: CASSQEGTANQPQHF; cdr3_nt: TGCGCCAGCAGCCAAGAGGGCACGGCTAATCAGCCCCAGCATTTT
d_call: -; clone_size: -; j_call: TRBJ1-2; v_call: TRBV7-9; cdr3_aa: CASSLDNYGYTF; cdr3_nt: TGTGCCAGCAGCTTGGATAACTATGGCTACACCTTC
d_call: -; clone_size: -; j_call: TRBJ2-3; v_call: TRBV27; cdr3_aa: CASSFTVAADTQYF; cdr3_nt: TGTGCCAGCAGTTTTACTGTGGCTGCAGATACGCAGTATTTT
d_call: -; clone_size: -; j_call: TRBJ2-4; v_call: TRBV25-1; cdr3_aa: CASSVGRDIQYF; cdr3_nt: TGTGCCAGCAGTGTAGGGCGGGACATTCAGTACTTC
d_call: -; clone_size: medium-sized; j_call: TRBJ2-3; v_call: TRBV11-2; cdr3_aa: CASSLEGRSTDTQYF; cdr3_nt: TGTGCCAGCAGCTTGGAAGGAAGGAGCACAGATACGCAGTATTTT
d_call: -; clone_size: -; j_call: TRBJ2-3; v_call: TRBV5-8; cdr3_aa: CASSLRGIIDTQYF; cdr3_nt: TGTGCCAGCAGCTTAAGGGGCATCATAGATACGCAGTATTTT
d_call: -; clone_size: -; j_call: TRBJ1-6; v_call: TRBV7-9; cdr3_aa: CASSGGGSSYNSPLHF; cdr3_nt: TGTGCCAGTTCCGGGGGTGGTAGCTCCTATAATTCACCCCTCCACTTT
d_call: -; clone_size: medium-sized; j_call: TRBJ1-5; v_call: TRBV28; cdr3_aa: CASSLMGVGTDQPQHF; cdr3_nt: TGTGCCAGCAGTTTGATGGGGGTTGGGACGGATCAGCCCCAGCATTTT
d_call: -; clone_size: few; j_call: TRBJ2-2; v_call: TRBV5-1; cdr3_aa: CASSLEGGLTYTGELFF; cdr3_nt: TGCGCCAGCAGCTTGGAGGGGGGGCTGACCTACACCGGGGAGCTGTTTTTT
d_call: TRBD1; clone_size: -; j_call: TRBJ2-5; v_call: TRBV18; cdr3_aa: CASLLDRAGETQYF; cdr3_nt: TGTGCCAGCTTACTGGACAGGGCAGGGGAGACCCAGTACTTC
d_call: -; clone_size: few; j_call: TRBJ1-2; v_call: TRBV29-1; cdr3_aa: CSVEGTAGHYGYTF; cdr3_nt: TGCAGCGTTGAAGGGACAGCTGGGCACTATGGCTACACCTTC
d_call: -; clone_size: -; j_call: TRBJ2-7; v_call: TRBV27; cdr3_aa: CASSLYRAGLTLEQYF; cdr3_nt: TGTGCCAGCAGTTTATACAGGGCTGGCCTTACCCTCGAGCAGTACTTC
d_call: -; clone_size: -; j_call: TRBJ1-6; v_call: TRBV5-1; cdr3_aa: CASSVGDTSYNSPLHF; cdr3_nt: TGCGCCAGCAGCGTAGGGGACACCTCCTATAATTCACCCCTCCACTTT
d_call: -; clone_size: -; j_call: TRBJ2-1; v_call: TRBV5-1; cdr3_aa: CASGGLQDFNEQFF; cdr3_nt: TGCGCCAGCGGGGGACTCCAGGACTTCAATGAGCAGTTCTTC
d_call: TRBD2; clone_size: few; j_call: TRBJ2-5; v_call: TRBV29-1; cdr3_aa: CSEILAGGGWYF; cdr3_nt: TGCAGCGAAATACTAGCGGGGGGGGGTTGGTACTTC
d_call: TRBD2; clone_size: few; j_call: TRBJ2-1; v_call: TRBV27; cdr3_aa: CASSFVGGAYNEQFF; cdr3_nt: TGTGCCAGCAGTTTCGTGGGAGGGGCCTACAATGAGCAGTTCTTC
d_call: -; clone_size: -; j_call: TRBJ2-5; v_call: TRBV18; cdr3_aa: CASSAGDWETQYF; cdr3_nt: TGTGCCAGCTCGGCAGGGGATTGGGAGACCCAGTACTTC